The rows below give T cell receptor beta chains drawn from one sample of a study of cytomegalovirus exposure and HLA in healthy donors. The repertoire was sequenced with immunoSEQ multiplex PCR; TCRdb's copy has only in-frame clones and lacks some. The table includes 150,000 to 200,000 clones, over 60% detected once. The specimen sequenced was PBMCs. These receptors all come from a woman aged 40 to 50 in good health and CMV-seronegative. CDR3s include the opening cysteine and the closing phenylalanine or tryptophan. The D gene is left open where the match is weak. Rows give clone size only sometimes, using once, few, many, or a class for an expanded clone.

TRBD1	NA	TRBV10-3	TRBJ2-5	CAIRTGTGDQETQYF	TGTGCCATCAGAACCGGGACAGGGGACCAAGAGACCCAGTACTTC
TRBD1	once	TRBV11-2	TRBJ2-7	CASSLVGTGSTFSYEQYF	TGTGCCAGCAGCTTAGTCGGGACAGGGTCCACTTTCTCCTACGAGCAGTACTTC
NA	few	TRBV11-3	TRBJ1-6	CASSPKDTGNSPLHF	TGTGCCAGCAGCCCTAAGGACACGGGTAATTCACCCCTCCACTTT
TRBD1	NA	TRBV30	TRBJ1-6	CASQGGSYNSPLHF	TGTGCCTCACAGGGGGGATCCTATAATTCACCCCTCCACTTT
NA	NA	TRBV9	TRBJ2-7	CASSSDSYEQYF	TGTGCCAGCAGCTCGGACAGCTACGAGCAGTACTTC
NA	NA	TRBV4-3	TRBJ1-3	CASSQDSRNGNTIYF	TGCGCCAGCAGCCAAGATTCGAGGAATGGAAACACCATATATTTT
NA	NA	TRBV25-1	TRBJ2-7	CASSDALYEQYF	TGTGCCAGCAGTGATGCGCTTTACGAGCAGTACTTC
TRBD2	NA	TRBV27	TRBJ2-2	CASSLVGGPGELFF	TGTGCCAGCAGTTTAGTGGGAGGGCCAGGGGAGCTGTTTTTT
NA	NA	TRBV10-3	TRBJ2-7	CAISESGLGGAEQYF	TGTGCCATCAGTGAGTCTGGGCTAGGCGGGGCCGAGCAGTACTTC
NA	NA	TRBV7-2	TRBJ2-1	CASSFTDSGEQFF	TGTGCCAGCAGCTTCACGGACAGTGGAGAGCAGTTCTTC
NA	NA	TRBV5-1	TRBJ2-5	CASSLLGEETQYF	TGCGCCAGCAGCTTGTTAGGGGAAGAGACCCAGTACTTC
NA	NA	TRBV11-2	TRBJ1-1	CASSFQVNTEAFF	TGTGCCAGCAGCTTCCAGGTGAACACTGAAGCTTTCTTT
NA	few	TRBV7-2	TRBJ1-1	CASSLVAVNTEAFF	TGTGCCAGCAGCTTAGTAGCGGTGAACACTGAAGCTTTCTTT
NA	few	TRBV2	TRBJ1-6	CASSVRGGSPLHF	TGTGCCAGCAGTGTTAGGGGGGGGTCACCCCTCCACTTT
NA	NA	TRBV29-1	TRBJ1-2	CSVDGRGNYGYTF	TGCAGCGTTGACGGCAGGGGAAACTATGGCTACACCTTC
TRBD2	few	TRBV4-1	TRBJ2-5	CASSPFGVAGETQYF	TGCGCCAGCAGCCCCTTTGGGGTAGCGGGAGAGACCCAGTACTTC
TRBD1	NA	TRBV7-9	TRBJ1-2	CSSSLGVGQKYGYTF	TGTTCCAGCAGCTTAGGTGTGGGACAGAAGTATGGCTACACCTTC
NA	NA	TRBV27	TRBJ2-5	CASSAGETQYF	TGTGCCAGTAGCGCGGGAGAGACCCAGTACTTC
TRBD1	NA	TRBV6-5	TRBJ1-3	CASSTGTESGNTIYF	TGTGCCAGCAGTACCGGGACAGAATCTGGAAACACCATATATTTT
TRBD2	NA	TRBV5-1	TRBJ2-1	CASSLSGSTAYNEQFF	TGCGCCAGCAGCTTGAGCGGGAGTACGGCCTACAATGAGCAGTTCTTC
TRBD1	NA	TRBV19	TRBJ1-2	CASQTGTGGVYGYTF	TGTGCCAGCCAGACCGGGACAGGGGGCGTCTATGGCTACACCTTC
TRBD1	NA	TRBV19	TRBJ2-3	CASRIQGRDTQYF	TGTGCCAGTAGGATACAGGGGAGAGATACGCAGTATTTT
NA	once	TRBV2	TRBJ1-5	CASGGRGRDQPQHF	TGTGCCAGCGGGGGCCGGGGAAGGGATCAGCCCCAGCATTTT
TRBD1	NA	TRBV4-2	TRBJ2-3	CASSRGQGAHSTDTQYF	TGTGCCAGCAGCCGCGGACAGGGGGCCCATAGCACAGATACGCAGTATTTT